Below are 4 T cell receptor beta chains sequenced from a single sample in a study of cytomegalovirus exposure and HLA in healthy donors (dated by TCRdb to about 2017). Libraries were made using the immunoSEQ multiplex PCR assay. The multiplex PCR relied on a mix of 60 forward primers for TCR Vbeta segments and 13 reverse primers for TCR Jbeta segments. TCRdb provides this immuneACCESS table in a form limited to in-frame rearrangements. Some clones are lacking; in checked studies, under half of them reflect an unresolved V gene, and why the rest are absent is not known. The table for this sample lists about 93,000 clones; approximately 80% of them were counted only once. Of the sample, about 3.8% falls within the top ten clones. The sample was PBMCs. The receptors shown here come from a man in his forties or fifties in good health and CMV-seronegative.

This clone was detected a few times. The rearrangement uses TRBV30 and TRBJ2-2, with D hard to call. Trimming took 5 bases from V and 6 from J, leaving 13 bases between them. CDR3 size: 13 residues. Germline CDR1 GTSNPN, CDR2 SVGIG (reference sequence). In nucleotides, the CDR3 is TGTGCCTGGGCCCCTATCTCGGCCGGGGAGCTGTTTTTT. Protein product: CAWAPISAGELFF.

The chain is built from TRBV9 and TRBJ2-7, with D tentatively TRBD1 (7 bases). Germline CDR1 SGDLS, CDR2 YYNGEE. CDR3 size: 15 residues. The V end was cut by 3 bases, the J end by 7 bases, with 20 bases between. The CDR3 is CASSGDSTPAGEQYF. CDR3 coding DNA: TGTGCCAGCAGCGGGGACAGCACCCCCGCGGGAGAGCAGTACTTC.

This clone was observed a handful of times. V is TRBV28 and J is TRBJ2-5; D is perhaps TRBD1 (7 bases). The V gene's germline CDR1 is MDHEN and CDR2 SYDVKM. Deletions cut 3 bases from V and 3 bases from J, with 23 bases between. This CDR3 has 18 amino acids. The DNA of the CDR3 is TGTGCCAGCAGTTTCTCGCAGGGGGACGGGAGTGGGGAAGAGACCCAGTACTTC. Its translation: CASSFSQGDGSGEETQYF. The full variable domain, with the rest looked up from reference TRBV28 and TRBJ2-5, is DVKVTQSSRYLVKRTGEKVFLECVQDMDHENMFWYRQDPGLGLRLIYFSYDVKMKEKGDIPEGYSVSREKKERFSLILESASTNQTSMYLCASSFSQGDGSGEETQYFGPGTRLLVL.

V usage is TRBV27 and J usage is TRBJ1-1; D possibly corresponds to TRBD1 (6 bases). Deletions cut 7 bases from V and 8 bases from J, with 23 bases between. Germline-derived CDR1 and CDR2 are MNHEY and SMNVEV (reference sequence). The CDR3 has 15 residues. The CDR3 DNA follows: TGTGCCAGCAACCCTAGGACAGCCAACTCAGAAGAAGCTTTCTTT. Protein: CASNPRTANSEEAFF.